The clone carrying this TCR beta chain has more than one count but fewer than ten. No antigen is known for it. TCRdb redid the calling of the RT-PCR reads with MiXCR, one entry per CDR3 protein. This sample has some 800,000 distinct CDR3 sequences, with over 20% found just once. The data belong to a study of response to subunit inactivated influenza vaccine. Overall study results and limits: Authors proposed each seasonal influenza vaccination draws in few new T cells.

Germline values: CDR1 SGDLS, CDR2 YYNGEE. Between the trimmed V and J ends, which lost 4 bases and 4 bases, there was a span of 14 bases. The CDR3 is made up of 14 amino acids. V and J are TRBV9 and TRBJ2-5; D is possibly TRBD1 (7 bases). Sequencing was performed on PBMCs from blood, taken around 5 days after vaccination. This clonotype was sampled from a man aged 50-60 years who received an inactivated influenza vaccine. The CDR3 sequence is CASSPRGERETQYF. CDR3 bases: TGTGCCAGCAGCCCCAGGGGGGAGCGAGAGACCCAGTACTTC. The entire variable domain, with the rest obtained from reference TRBV9 and TRBJ2-5, is as follows: DSGVTQTPKHLITATGQRVTLRCSPRSGDLSVYWYQQSLDQGLQFLIQYYNGEERAKGNILERFSAQQFPDLHSELNLSSLELGDSALYFCASSPRGERETQYFGPGTRLLVL.